The rows below give T cell receptor beta chains drawn from one sample of a study of chemoradiotherapy in HPV16-positive cancers. Here immunoSEQ multiplex PCR was the method, and the copy in TCRdb shows in-frame clones only, minus some. Counted here are 53,000 or so clones, roughly 90% occurring once; the ten biggest clones make up around 3.3%. Specimen: blood, collected from a patient who underwent chemoradiotherapy. The receptors were gathered from a human donor with HPV-associated anogenital cancer. Both conserved end residues are trimmed from each CDR3. Each record gives: V gene, J gene, CDR3 protein.

V gene: TRBV13; J gene: TRBJ2-2; CDR3 protein: ASSPRGENTGELF
V gene: TRBV6-1; J gene: TRBJ2-1; CDR3 protein: ASRELVSYNEQF
V gene: TRBV16; J gene: TRBJ1-1; CDR3 protein: ASSRQHENTEAF
V gene: TRBV6-6; J gene: TRBJ1-1; CDR3 protein: ASGRSNTEAF
V gene: TRBV5-6; J gene: TRBJ2-1; CDR3 protein: ASTHDSTGDEQF
V gene: TRBV30; J gene: TRBJ1-2; CDR3 protein: AWSVRGGYGYT
V gene: TRBV6-5; J gene: TRBJ2-5; CDR3 protein: ASSYDVSGLQETQY
V gene: TRBV7-9; J gene: TRBJ1-4; CDR3 protein: ASSLDRDRTTNEKLF
V gene: TRBV19; J gene: TRBJ2-7; CDR3 protein: ASSIGYGAGDDEQY
V gene: TRBV6-6; J gene: TRBJ1-1; CDR3 protein: ASTLTGARAEAF
V gene: TRBV7-2; J gene: TRBJ2-2; CDR3 protein: ASSPRTSGRARELF
V gene: TRBV30; J gene: TRBJ2-1; CDR3 protein: AWSGTGGYNEQF
V gene: TRBV4-2; J gene: TRBJ2-2; CDR3 protein: ASSPPLATGELF
V gene: TRBV7-2; J gene: TRBJ2-1; CDR3 protein: ASSLVVREVKF
V gene: TRBV30; J gene: TRBJ1-4; CDR3 protein: AWRMGQENEKLF
V gene: TRBV7-3; J gene: TRBJ2-2; CDR3 protein: ASSVTSGRGTGELF